This passage covers 18 T cell receptor beta chains from one sample sequenced in a study of T cell repertoires in breast cancer. Paired alpha-beta TCRs of CD8+ T cells were analyzed by expanded emulsion RT-PCR. A second nested PCR with blocking oligonucleotides suppressed unpaired genes. TCRdb re-derived calls from the emulsion pairing reads in MiXCR, one entry per CDR3 protein. Of approximately 37,000 distinct CDR3 sequences listed, about 48% are singletons. Source material: CD8+ T cells. The receptor source for this set is a pool of human donors with breast cancer or a healthy control (not recorded which).

The V gene is TRBV19, the J gene TRBJ2-5, with TRBD2 as a possible D gene (6 bases). This CDR3 comprises 14 residues. Trimming shortened V by 4 bases and J by 5 bases, and 14 bases separated the two germline ends. Germline V gene sequence: CDR1 LNHDA, CDR2 SQIVND (reference sequence). The CDR3 reads CASSTLLAMETQYF. CDR3 nucleotides: TGTGCCAGTAGTACACTACTAGCCATGGAGACCCAGTACTTC.

The chain employs TRBV2 and TRBJ1-1; D unclear. Trimming took off 7 bases at V and 0 bases at J, with 9 bases between the two ends. The germline V gene has CDR1 SNHLY and CDR2 FYNNEI. The CDR3 is 13 residues long. The CDR3 DNA reads TGTGCCAGCACAGATCCCATGAACACTGAAGCTTTCTTT. Amino acid sequence: CASTDPMNTEAFF.

This clonotype was seen many times. This chain connects TRBV27 to TRBJ2-3; D not certain. The CDR3 is made up of 15 amino acids. V was cut by 1 base and J by 0 bases, with 8 bases left in between. Germline CDR1 reads MNHEY; CDR2 reads SMNVEV (reference sequence). The CDR3 sequence is CASSLYVSSTDTQYF. CDR3 sequence (DNA): TGTGCCAGCAGTTTATACGTCTCTAGCACAGATACGCAGTATTTT.

This clonotype was counted once. The CDR3 DNA follows: TGTGCCAGCAGCCCCAAGGGGAGGCTCCTTTCGCACAAGCAGTACTTC. Its protein is CASSPKGRLLSHKQYF. The chain joins TRBV7-9 to TRBJ2-7; maybe TRBD2 (6 bases). Germline assignment: CDR1 SEHNR and CDR2 FQNEAQ (reference sequence). This CDR3 spans 16 amino acids. The V end lost 5 bases, the J end lost 8 bases, and 25 bases lay between the germline ends.

J is TRBJ2-7 and V is TRBV14; 7 bases map to TRBD2. Germline V CDR1 and CDR2: SGHDN, FVKESK. J lost 5 bases, V lost 0 bases, and 7 bases had no gene match. This CDR3 contains 15 residues. In DNA form, the CDR3 reads TGTGCCAGCAGCCAAGAGGCTAGCGGATCCAACGAGCAGTACTTC. It is translated as CASSQEASGSNEQYF.

This chain links TRBV18 with TRBJ2-5; D not resolved. Germline lookup yields CDR1 KGHSH and CDR2 LQKENI. CDR3 length: 13 amino acids. Trimming took 3 bases from V and 7 from J, leaving 12 bases between them. The CDR3 sequence: CASSPLEKGTQYF. For the CDR3, the DNA is TGTGCCAGCTCACCTTTAGAGAAAGGGACCCAGTACTTC.

In this sample, this clonotype turned up once. The gene calls are TRBV19 and TRBJ1-4, with D possibly TRBD1 on 6 matching bases. Trimming took off 5 bases at V and 5 bases at J, with 15 bases between the two ends. The CDR3 totals 15 residues. The V gene's germline CDR1 is LNHDA and CDR2 SQIVND (reference sequence). The CDR3 is CASSDTGAWNEKLFF. In DNA, the CDR3 is TGTGCCAGTAGTGATACGGGGGCCTGGAATGAAAAACTGTTTTTT.

This clonotype appeared once. The V and J genes are TRBV20-1 and TRBJ1-6; D not resolved. V dropped 0 bases and J dropped 6 bases, with 3 bases sitting between them. This CDR3 region has 12 residues. In germline, CDR1 is DFQATT, CDR2 SNEGSKA (reference sequence). The CDR3 nucleotides read TGCAGTGCTAGAGATACTAATTCACCCCTCCACTTT. Translation: CSARDTNSPLHF.

The table lists this clonotype with a few counts. The chain recombines TRBV10-3 with TRBJ1-6, with TRBD1 identical over 8 bases. Trimming took 10 bases from V and 7 from J; bases not matched to a gene: 6. Germline CDR1 reads ENHRY; CDR2 reads SYGVKD. The CDR3 consists of 13 residues. The CDR3 here is CATRDRTNSPLHF. DNA for the CDR3: TGTGCCACCCGGGACAGGACGAATTCACCCCTCCACTTT.

Of note for this clonotype: This clone may be a read error of a much larger clone one base away. J is TRBJ2-3 and V is TRBV27; D may be TRBD2 (5 bases). The CDR3 covers 14 residues. Germline V gene lookup returns CDR1 MNHEY and CDR2 SMNVEV (reference sequence). V lost 5 bases to trimming and J lost 4 bases, with 13 bases between them. Written as DNA, the CDR3 is TGTGCCAGCAGTGAACGAGCGGAAGCAGATACGCAGTATTTT. This sequence encodes CASSERAEADTQYF.

A remark on this clonotype: At one of its ends the junction is not consistent with the germline gene, which may arise from a read error. V is TRBV29-1 and J is TRBJ1-1; a possible D gene is TRBD1 (6 bases). The CDR3 extends over 12 amino acids. The germline V gene has CDR1 SQVTM and CDR2 ANQGSEA. DNA of the CDR3: TGCAGCGTACAGGGCCTGAACACTGAAGCTCTCTTT. As protein: CSVQGLNTEALF. Together with reference TRBV29-1 and TRBJ1-1, the CDR3 gives the full variable domain: SAVISQKPSRDICQRGTSLTIQCQVDSQVTMMFWYRQQPGQSLTLIATANQGSEATYESGFVIDKFPISRPNLTFSTLTVSNMSPEDSSIYLCSVQGLNTEALFGQGTRLTVV.

The genes are TRBV29-1 and TRBJ2-5, with 16 positions matching TRBD2. Germline-derived CDR1 and CDR2 are SQVTM and ANQGSEA. The V segment lost 6 bases and the J segment 0 bases; nucleotides outside the gene matches: 7. The CDR3 is made up of 17 amino acids. CDR3 residues: CSVKGLAGGTNQETQYF. Here the CDR3 DNA reads TGCAGCGTCAAGGGACTAGCGGGGGGGACTAACCAAGAGACCCAGTACTTC. The variable domain in full, with the rest retrieved from reference TRBV29-1 and TRBJ2-5, is SAVISQKPSRDICQRGTSLTIQCQVDSQVTMMFWYRQQPGQSLTLIATANQGSEATYESGFVIDKFPISRPNLTFSTLTVSNMSPEDSSIYLCSVKGLAGGTNQETQYFGPGTRLLVL.

On this clonotype: A junction end diverges from the germline sequence, so it may reflect a read error. The chain employs TRBV6-5 and TRBJ2-7; 9 bases fit TRBD1. The CDR3 spans 15 residues. Germline V CDR1 and CDR2: MNHEY, SVGAGI. In DNA form, the CDR3 reads TGTGCCAGCGGTTACTCCGACAGGGGGTCTTTCGAGCAGTACTTC. This codes for CASGYSDRGSFEQYF.

This clonotype appeared many times. CDR3 amino acids: CASSVEAGQAYF. DNA for the CDR3: TGTGCCAGCAGTGTGGAGGCGGGACAGGCGTACTTC. V and J are TRBV2 and TRBJ2-7; TRBD1 matches 8 bases. The CDR3 length is 12 residues. Trimming cost V 4 bases and J 12 bases; bases outside gene matches: 8. Germline CDR1 and CDR2: SNHLY and FYNNEI.

The chain has TRBV9 and TRBJ2-3; no firm D call. The CDR3 is made up of 15 amino acids. Deletions cut 0 bases from V and 3 bases from J, with 11 bases between. The germline CDR1 and CDR2 sequences are SGDLS and YYNGEE. The CDR3 here is CASSVDSARTDTQYF. CDR3 bases: TGTGCCAGCAGCGTAGACAGCGCTCGGACAGATACGCAGTATTTT. Supplemented by reference TRBV9 and TRBJ2-3, the full variable domain reads DSGVTQTPKHLITATGQRVTLRCSPRSGDLSVYWYQQSLDQGLQFLIQYYNGEERAKGNILERFSAQQFPDLHSELNLSSLELGDSALYFCASSVDSARTDTQYFGPGTRLTVL.

This clonotype showed up many times. The V and J genes are TRBV6-4 and TRBJ2-3, with 7 bases that match TRBD2. This CDR3 is built from 14 residues. With V trimmed by 4 bases and J by 4 bases, 5 bases remained unmatched. The V gene's germline CDR1 is MRHNA and CDR2 SNTAGT. The CDR3: CASSAAGVSDTQYF. The CDR3 DNA is TGTGCCAGCAGTGCCGCGGGAGTGTCAGATACGCAGTATTTT.

The chain is built from TRBV12-3 or TRBV12-4 and TRBJ1-5; tentatively, D is TRBD1 (6 bases). The CDR3 runs 14 residues. Trimming shortened V by 5 bases and J by 4 bases, and 12 bases separated the two germline ends. The CDR3 sequence is CASSPTGRNQPQHF. CDR3 bases: TGTGCCAGCAGTCCGACAGGACGTAATCAGCCCCAGCATTTT.

This clonotype was picked up many times. The chain employs TRBV7-2 and TRBJ2-7, with a tentative D call TRBD1 (6 bases). In germline, CDR1 is SGHTA, CDR2 FQGNSA. The CDR3 totals 12 residues. Trimming stripped 11 bases from V and 3 bases from J, with 14 bases between. This CDR3 is CAASKGGYEQYF. In DNA form, the CDR3 reads TGTGCCGCCTCAAAAGGGGGCTACGAGCAGTACTTC.